What follows is one T cell receptor beta chain and its context. Its matching antigen is unknown. This specimen comes from a study of identifying expanded T cells in peripheral blood. Overall study findings and caveats: Clone count variance between roughly 2-week samples rose with total template count. Technical replicates showed around 1.1 changed clones; two weeks approximately 15; four weeks 19.

Germline values: CDR1 SGHTA, CDR2 FQGTGA. This CDR3 is built from 13 residues. The V end was cut by 2 bases, the J end by 5 bases, with 6 bases between. Healthy donors had no documented immune events, such as infections, while sampled. The data were produced by immunoSEQ multiplex PCR, yet TCRdb's version contains in-frame clones alone and is incomplete. The sample records 90,000 to 100,000 clones, more than 70% being singletons. Sequenced material: blood. The chain combines TRBV7-3 with TRBJ2-2; no clear D gene. This TCR was sampled from a person between 18 and 75 years old in good health. CDR3 loop: CASSLGGTGELFF. The CDR3 DNA follows: TGTGCCAGCAGCTTAGGTGGGACCGGGGAGCTGTTTTTT.